Given below is one TCR beta chain in context. Methods used by the authors: Nucleated cell number was recorded as an estimate derived from reference gene primer amplification. Using immunoSEQ multiplex PCR, the repertoire was profiled, and TCRdb retains in-frame clones only, with some absent. The V and J calls and clone size were taken over from that table, and D and trimming were inferred from the DNA. The sample comprises under 300,000 clones, around 84% of which are singletons, and around 6.3% rests with the top ten. V lost 6 bases and J lost 0, with 9 bases in between. The CDR3 runs 12 residues. Germline CDR1 reads SQVTM; CDR2 reads ANQGSEA. The data are from a study of blood T cell repertoires in COVID-19. Across the study: Samples came from the United States, Italy and Spain, spanning acute and convalescent COVID-19. PBMCs, B-cell-depleted T cells, or T cells were the source of the cDNA or gDNA that made up the material.

Those designated as exposed participants met a COVID-19 case within 2 weeks before study entry. This clonotype was sampled from a woman in her fifties or sixties who had been exposed to COVID-19. Sequencing was carried out using PBMCs or T cells enriched from blood (not recorded which). J is TRBJ2-7 and V is TRBV29-1, with D possibly matching TRBD1 (6 bases). Here the CDR3 reads CSVRDNSYEQYF. CDR3 in DNA: TGCAGCGTCCGGGACAACTCCTACGAGCAGTACTTC.